Each of the 21 T cell receptor beta chains below was sequenced from the same sample in a study of cytomegalovirus exposure and HLA in healthy donors. The PCR contained 60 Vbeta and 13 Jbeta primers. TCRdb's table, derived via immunoSEQ multiplex PCR, lists solely in-frame clones and lacks some. The table shows around 100,000 clones, with about 60% occurring only once. The sequenced material came from PBMCs. The receptors originated from a young woman in good health and CMV-seronegative.

The gene calls are TRBV6-1 and TRBJ2-5, with 7 bases lining up with TRBD1. Germline V gene data show CDR1 as MNHNS and CDR2 as SASEGT. The CDR3 spans 14 residues. With 5 bases clipped from V and 4 bases from J, the junction kept 7 bases outside the gene matches. The chain's CDR3 is CASSFDRVRETQYF. Written as DNA, the CDR3 is TGTGCCAGCAGTTTCGACAGGGTTAGAGAGACCCAGTACTTC.

The rearrangement links TRBV7-9 to TRBJ1-3; 7 bases align to TRBD1. The CDR3 extends over 13 amino acids. The trim removed 0 bases at V and 7 bases at J, leaving 0 bases unmatched. CDR1 is SEHNR and CDR2 is FQNEAQ in the germline V gene (reference sequence). For the CDR3, the DNA is TGTGCCAGCAGCTTAGCAGGGGGCAACACCATATATTTT. The encoded protein is CASSLAGGNTIYF.

The chain uses TRBV5-1 and TRBJ1-1, with D hard to call. The germline gives CDR1 SGHRS, CDR2 YFSETQ. CDR3 length: 16 amino acids. V shed 5 bases and J shed 1 base, with 18 bases lying between them. CDR3 sequence (DNA): TGCGCCAGCAGATCCCAAGTCGGCGGTGCGAACACTGAAGCTTTCTTT. Translation gives CASRSQVGGANTEAFF.

A few counts support this clone. The CDR3 nucleotides are TGTGCCAGTAGTCCCGTCGAGGGCCTCTCCTACGAGCAGTACTTC. It yields the protein CASSPVEGLSYEQYF. The chain carries TRBV19 and TRBJ2-7; possible D gene TRBD2, 5 bases. V was cut by 5 bases and J by 0 bases, with 14 bases left in between. This CDR3 is 15 amino acids long. CDR1 and CDR2 from the germline V gene are LNHDA and SQIVND (reference sequence).

This clone has more than one count but fewer than ten. The chain uses TRBV2 and TRBJ2-3; 7 positions agree with TRBD2. V shed 1 base and J 3 bases; nucleotides not matched to a gene: 4. The germline gives CDR1 SNHLY, CDR2 FYNNEI. CDR3 length equals 15 residues. CDR3 protein: CASSEGLAVTDTQYF. In DNA, the CDR3 is TGTGCCAGCAGTGAAGGCCTAGCGGTGACAGATACGCAGTATTTT.

The V gene is TRBV6-4, the J gene TRBJ2-6; no reliable D call. Germline CDR1 MRHNA, CDR2 SNTAGT. The CDR3 runs to 15 residues. Trimming removed 0 bases at V and 12 bases at J, with 15 bases between. The CDR3: CASSDSRSGSSVLTF. The CDR3 nucleotides read TGTGCCAGCAGTGACTCGAGATCGGGTTCAAGCGTCCTGACTTTC.

V is TRBV6-1 and J is TRBJ1-2; 8 nucleotides agree with TRBD1. V trimming: 4 bases; J trimming: 5 bases; junction bases outside the gene matches: 12. This CDR3 has 16 amino acids. In germline, CDR1 is MNHNS, CDR2 SASEGT. CDR3 bases: TGTGCCAGCAGTGGACTGGACAGGGCTTTGGGGTATGGCTACACCTTC. It is translated as CASSGLDRALGYGYTF.

The rearrangement joins TRBV5-8 to TRBJ1-1, with D tentatively TRBD1 (6 bases). CDR3 length equals 13 residues. Trimming took 5 bases from V and 3 from J, leaving 11 bases between them. CDR1 SGHTS and CDR2 YDEGEE come from the germline V gene. CDR3 amino acids: CASRATGYTEAFF. CDR3 DNA: TGTGCCAGCAGGGCGACAGGTTACACTGAAGCTTTCTTT. Full variable domain (rest looked up from reference TRBV5-8 and TRBJ1-1): EAGVTQSPTHLIKTRGQQATLRCSPISGHTSVYWYQQALGLGLQFLLWYDEGEERNRGNFPPRFSGRQFPNYSSELNVNALELEDSALYLCASRATGYTEAFFGQGTRLTVV.

This clone was seen only once. The chain links TRBV21-1 to TRBJ2-5; TRBD2 is the table's D call and was not checked against the DNA. TRBV21-1 is a recognized pseudogene. This CDR3 is built from 16 residues. In nucleotides, the CDR3 is TGTGCCAGCAGCAAAGGATGCGGGTTCACCCGAGAGACCCAGTACTTC. It is translated as CASSKGCGFTRETQYF.

This clone has only one observation. Here the CDR3 DNA reads TGTGCCAGCAGCCAGACTAGCCTAAGAGGGGCAGATACGCAGTATTTT. Its translation is CASSQTSLRGADTQYF. The chain has TRBV27 and TRBJ2-3; 7 positions agree with TRBD2. Trimming removed 6 bases from V and 4 bases from J; junction bases left unmatched: 13. CDR3 length: 16 amino acids. CDR1 and CDR2 (germline): MNHEY, SMNVEV (reference sequence).

This clone was seen just once. This rearrangement joins TRBV19 to TRBJ1-5; D perhaps matches TRBD1 (5 bases). Trimming took off 6 bases at V and 7 bases at J, with 10 bases between the two ends. There are 12 residues in the CDR3. The V gene's germline CDR1 is LNHDA and CDR2 SQIVND (reference sequence). CDR3 coding DNA: TGTGCCAGTAGGGGGGGAGTCCAGCCCCAGCATTTT. Translated, it gives CASRGGVQPQHF.

In nucleotides, the CDR3 is TGTGCCATCAGTGACGGGAGGGCCCGGAGCACAGATACGCAGTATTTT. This gives the protein CAISDGRARSTDTQYF. The gene calls are TRBV10-3 and TRBJ2-3; 8 nucleotides agree with TRBD2. V lost 3 bases, J lost 0 bases, and 5 bases stayed unmatched. Germline CDR1 ENHRY, CDR2 SYGVKD. The CDR3 runs 16 residues.

V usage is TRBV6-4 and J usage is TRBJ2-3, with no clear D. Germline lookup yields CDR1 MRHNA and CDR2 SNTAGT. Between the trimmed V and J ends, which lost 4 bases and 1 base, there was a span of 12 bases. CDR3 length equals 15 residues. The CDR3, as DNA: TGTGCCAGCAGTGGAGGATCGGGTGGCACAGATACGCAGTATTTT. Its translation is CASSGGSGGTDTQYF.

V gene TRBV19 combines with J gene TRBJ2-1, with 8 positions matching TRBD2. This CDR3 region has 16 residues. The germline gives CDR1 LNHDA, CDR2 SQIVND (reference sequence). The V gene end was trimmed by 2 bases and the J gene end by 5 bases; junction bases not matched to a gene: 8. CDR3 nucleotides: TGTGCCAGTAGTATATTAGCCGGGAGGGGAAACAATGAGCAGTTCTTC. Translating it yields CASSILAGRGNNEQFF.

The chain has TRBV19 and TRBJ2-1, with 7 bases lining up with TRBD2. Germline V lookup: CDR1 LNHDA, CDR2 SQIVND (reference sequence). V shed 4 bases and J 7 bases; nucleotides not matched to a gene: 13. The CDR3 length is 16 residues. CDR3 nucleotides: TGTGCCAGTAGTAAAGGGTGGGAGGGCCTGGGGAATGAGCAGTTCTTC. The encoded protein is CASSKGWEGLGNEQFF.

V is TRBV2 and J is TRBJ2-1, with 7 positions matching TRBD1. V trimming: 5 bases; J trimming: 4 bases; junction bases outside the gene matches: 5. CDR1 SNHLY and CDR2 FYNNEI come from the germline V gene. The CDR3 runs 14 residues. CDR3 bases: TGTGCCAGCAGTTCGGGACAGTGGTACAATGAGCAGTTCTTC. It translates to CASSSGQWYNEQFF.

By share of the sample, this clone is medium-sized (0.01 to 0.1%). The rearrangement joins TRBV5-4 to TRBJ2-1, with 10 nucleotides matching TRBD2. V shed 3 bases, J shed 1 base, and the junction held 10 bases outside the gene matches. There are 18 residues in the CDR3. Germline-derived CDR1 and CDR2 are SGHNT and YYREEE (reference sequence). CDR3 DNA sequence: TGTGCCAGCAGCTCTAGGGGCGGAGCGGGAGGGTCCTACAATGAGCAGTTCTTC. Translating gives CASSSRGGAGGSYNEQFF.

The genes are TRBV27 and TRBJ2-2, with TRBD2 matching 7 bases. CDR1 is MNHEY, CDR2 SMNVEV, per germline (reference sequence). This CDR3 contains 17 residues. The trim removed 5 bases at V and 4 bases at J, leaving 13 bases unmatched. The CDR3 coding sequence is TGTGCCAGCAGTACCTCTCCGACTAGCAGTATCACCGGGGAGCTGTTTTTT. It translates to CASSTSPTSSITGELFF.

This clone was observed once. CDR3 coding DNA: TGTGCCAGCAGTGGAGGGACAGGCCGCCAAGAGACCCAGTACTTC. Amino acid sequence: CASSGGTGRQETQYF. The chain combines TRBV2 with TRBJ2-5, with TRBD1 matching 8 bases. Trimming at V came to 4 bases and at J to 1 base, leaving 5 bases not matched to a gene. Germline V lookup: CDR1 SNHLY, CDR2 FYNNEI. CDR3 length: 15 residues.

In regard to this clone: The junction does not match germline at one end; this may be a read error. V gene TRBV7-7 combines with J gene TRBJ2-2, with TRBD2 as a possible D gene (5 bases). The CDR3 sequence is 12 residues long. CDR1 is SSHAT, CDR2 FNYEAQ, per germline (reference sequence). CDR3 region: CASSEGVGELFF. The DNA for the CDR3 is TGTGCTAGCAGCGAGGGAGTCGGGGAGCTGTTTTTT.

The chain is built from TRBV7-9 and TRBJ1-4, with 9 bases matching TRBD1. Germline assignment: CDR1 SEHNR and CDR2 FQNEAQ (reference sequence). With 5 bases clipped from V and 6 bases from J, the junction kept 1 base outside the gene matches. The CDR3 sequence is 13 residues long. The CDR3 DNA sequence: TGTGCCAGCAGCCGACAGGGGGATGAAAAACTGTTTTTT. Protein sequence: CASSRQGDEKLFF.